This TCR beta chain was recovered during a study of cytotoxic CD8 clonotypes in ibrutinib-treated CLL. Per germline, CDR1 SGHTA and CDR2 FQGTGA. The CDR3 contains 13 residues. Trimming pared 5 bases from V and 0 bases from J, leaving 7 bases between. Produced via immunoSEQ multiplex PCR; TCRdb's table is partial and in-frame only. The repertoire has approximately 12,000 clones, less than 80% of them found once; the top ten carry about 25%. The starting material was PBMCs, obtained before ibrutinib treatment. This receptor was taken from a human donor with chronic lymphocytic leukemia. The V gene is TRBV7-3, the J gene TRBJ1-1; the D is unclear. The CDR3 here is CASSPYLNTEAFF. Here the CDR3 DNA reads TGTGCCAGCAGCCCTTACCTGAACACTGAAGCTTTCTTT.